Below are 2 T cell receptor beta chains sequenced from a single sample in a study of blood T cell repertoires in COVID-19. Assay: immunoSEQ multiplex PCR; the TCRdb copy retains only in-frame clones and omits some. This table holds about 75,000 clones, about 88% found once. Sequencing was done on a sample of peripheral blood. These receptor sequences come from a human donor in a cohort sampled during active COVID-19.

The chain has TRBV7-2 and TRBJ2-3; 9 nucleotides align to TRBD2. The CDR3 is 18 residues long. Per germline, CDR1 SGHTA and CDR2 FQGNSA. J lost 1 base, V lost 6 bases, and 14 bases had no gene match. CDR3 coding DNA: TGTGCCAGCAGGATGATGCTTAGCCGCGGGGGGGGCACAGATACGCAGTATTTT. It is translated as CASRMMLSRGGGTDTQYF.

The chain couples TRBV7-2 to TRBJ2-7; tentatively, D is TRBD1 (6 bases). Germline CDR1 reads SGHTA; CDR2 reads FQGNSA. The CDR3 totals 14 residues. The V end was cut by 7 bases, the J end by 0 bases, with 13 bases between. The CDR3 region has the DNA TGTGCCAGCACCCCCGACAGGATCTCCTACGAGCAGTACTTC. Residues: CASTPDRISYEQYF.